This TCR beta chain stems from a study of shared clonotypes between healthy human individuals. The study drew all its donors from Caucasian adults living in Nashville, Tennessee. Germline V CDR1 and CDR2: SGHTA, FQGNSA. V was clipped by 9 bases and J by 4 bases, with 15 bases between them. The CDR3 is 13 residues long. This clone was seen only a few times. Generated by immunoSEQ multiplex PCR, the TCRdb table keeps only in-frame clones and is missing some. The sample consists of 600,000 to 800,000 clones, roughly 72% of them appearing once. This TCR was recovered from a woman aged 25 to 39 in good health. The sequencing input was memory CD4+ T cells sorted from blood. Documented subset: CD45RA-negative fraction. The chain carries TRBV7-2 and TRBJ1-2, with D tentatively TRBD1 (6 bases). This CDR3 reads CASKRTAGYGYTF. CDR3 bases: TGTGCCAGTAAGAGGACAGCCGGCTATGGCTACACCTTC.